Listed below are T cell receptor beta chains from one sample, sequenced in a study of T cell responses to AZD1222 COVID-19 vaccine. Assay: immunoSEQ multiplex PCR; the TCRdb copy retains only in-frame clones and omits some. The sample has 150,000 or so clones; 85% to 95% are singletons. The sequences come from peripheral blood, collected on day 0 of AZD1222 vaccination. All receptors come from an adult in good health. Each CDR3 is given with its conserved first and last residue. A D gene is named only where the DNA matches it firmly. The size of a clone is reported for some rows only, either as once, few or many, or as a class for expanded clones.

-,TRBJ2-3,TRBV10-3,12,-,TGTGCCATCAGTGAGTCTACAGATACGCAGTATTTT,CAISESTDTQYF
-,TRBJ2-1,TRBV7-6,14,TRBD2,TGTGCCAGCAGCTTATTCATCGGGGGGGCCCAGCAGTTCTTC,CASSLFIGGAQQFF
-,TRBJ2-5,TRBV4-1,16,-,TGCGCCAGCAGCCAAGGTCGGGCGGGGCTTGGAGAGACCCAGTACTTC,CASSQGRAGLGETQYF
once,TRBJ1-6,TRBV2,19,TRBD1,TGTGCCAGCAGTTATAACAGGGGGGGTGGAATCTCCTATAATTCACCCCTCCACTTT,CASSYNRGGGISYNSPLHF
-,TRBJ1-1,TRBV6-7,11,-,TGTGCCAGCACCTGGGGAACTGAAGCTTTCTTT,CASTWGTEAFF
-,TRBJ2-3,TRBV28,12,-,TGTGCCAGCAGATTAAACACAGATACGCAGTATTTT,CASRLNTDTQYF
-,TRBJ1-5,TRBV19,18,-,TGTGCCAGTAGTGATATCGCACAGGGCCGGGTAAGCAATCAGCCCCAGCATTTT,CASSDIAQGRVSNQPQHF
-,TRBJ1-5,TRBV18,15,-,TGTGCCAGCTCACCGGCAGGGGCGAAAAATCAGCCCCAGCATTTT,CASSPAGAKNQPQHF
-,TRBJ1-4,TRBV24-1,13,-,TGTGCCACCAGGGGATCTGGGGATGAAAAACTGTTTTTT,CATRGSGDEKLFF
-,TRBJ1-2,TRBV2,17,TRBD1,TGTGCCAGCAGTGAAAGGGTCCCCGGGACAGGGGGCGCGGGCTACACCTTC,CASSERVPGTGGAGYTF
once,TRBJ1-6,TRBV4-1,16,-,TGCGCCAGCAGCCAAGTGGGGGGGTCCTATAATTCACCCCTCCACTTT,CASSQVGGSYNSPLHF
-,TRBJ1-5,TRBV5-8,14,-,TGTGCCAGCAGCGACCGGGACAGCAATCAGCCCCAGCATTTT,CASSDRDSNQPQHF
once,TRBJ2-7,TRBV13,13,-,TGTGCCAGCAGCTCAGACGCCACCTACGAGCAGTACTTC,CASSSDATYEQYF